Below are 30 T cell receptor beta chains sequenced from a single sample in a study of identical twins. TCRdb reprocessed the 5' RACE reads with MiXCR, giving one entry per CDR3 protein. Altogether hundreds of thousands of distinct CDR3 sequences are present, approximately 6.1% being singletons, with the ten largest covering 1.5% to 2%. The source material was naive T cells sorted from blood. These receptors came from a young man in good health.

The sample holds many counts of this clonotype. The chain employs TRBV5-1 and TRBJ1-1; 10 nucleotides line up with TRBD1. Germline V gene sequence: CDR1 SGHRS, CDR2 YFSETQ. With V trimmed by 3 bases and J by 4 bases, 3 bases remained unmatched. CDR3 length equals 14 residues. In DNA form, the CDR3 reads TGCGCCAGCAGCTGGGGACAGGGGAGCACTGAAGCTTTCTTT. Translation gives CASSWGQGSTEAFF.

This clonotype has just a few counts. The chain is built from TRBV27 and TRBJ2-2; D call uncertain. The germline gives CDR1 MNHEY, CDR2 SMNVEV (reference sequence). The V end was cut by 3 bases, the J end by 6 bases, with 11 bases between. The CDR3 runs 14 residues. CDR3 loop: CASSFIVSPGELFF. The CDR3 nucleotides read TGTGCCAGCAGTTTTATCGTCAGTCCCGGGGAGCTGTTTTTT.

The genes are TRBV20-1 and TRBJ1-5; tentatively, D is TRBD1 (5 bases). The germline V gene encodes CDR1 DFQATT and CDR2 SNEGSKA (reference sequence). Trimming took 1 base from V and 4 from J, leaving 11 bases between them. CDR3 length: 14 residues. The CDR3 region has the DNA TGCAGTGCTAGAGGGGGCAGTATTAATCAGCCCCAGCATTTT. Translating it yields CSARGGSINQPQHF.

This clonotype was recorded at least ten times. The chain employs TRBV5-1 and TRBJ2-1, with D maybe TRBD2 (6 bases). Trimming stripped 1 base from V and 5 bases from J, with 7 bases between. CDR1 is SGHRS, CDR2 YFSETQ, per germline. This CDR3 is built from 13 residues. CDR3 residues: CASSLWEDNEQFF. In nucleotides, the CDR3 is TGCGCCAGCAGCTTGTGGGAGGACAATGAGCAGTTCTTC.

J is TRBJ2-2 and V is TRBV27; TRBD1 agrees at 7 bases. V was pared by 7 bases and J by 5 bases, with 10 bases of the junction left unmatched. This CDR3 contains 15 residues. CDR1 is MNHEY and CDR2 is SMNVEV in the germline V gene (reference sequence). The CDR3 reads CASKGGRNLTGELFF. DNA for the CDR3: TGTGCCAGCAAAGGGGGCAGGAATTTGACCGGGGAGCTGTTTTTT.

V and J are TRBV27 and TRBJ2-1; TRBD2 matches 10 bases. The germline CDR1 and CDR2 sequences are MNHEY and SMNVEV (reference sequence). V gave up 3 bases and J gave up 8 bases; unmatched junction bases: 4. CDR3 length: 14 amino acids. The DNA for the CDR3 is TGTGCCAGCAGTTTTTTACTAGCGGGATATGAGCAGTTCTTC. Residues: CASSFLLAGYEQFF.

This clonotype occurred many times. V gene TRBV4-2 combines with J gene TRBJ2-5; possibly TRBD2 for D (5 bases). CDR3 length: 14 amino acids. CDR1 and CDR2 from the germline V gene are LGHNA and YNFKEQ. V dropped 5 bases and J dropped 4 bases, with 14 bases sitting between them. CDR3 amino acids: CASSGSESLETQYF. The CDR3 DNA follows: TGTGCCAGCAGCGGGAGCGAGTCCTTAGAGACCCAGTACTTC.

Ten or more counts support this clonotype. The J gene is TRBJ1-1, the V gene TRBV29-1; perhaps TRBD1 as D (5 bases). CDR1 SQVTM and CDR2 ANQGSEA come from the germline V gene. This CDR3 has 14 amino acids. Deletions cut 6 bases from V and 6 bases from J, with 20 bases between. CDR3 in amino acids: CSVEPVEGRAEAFF. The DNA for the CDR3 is TGCAGCGTCGAACCGGTGGAGGGGAGGGCTGAAGCTTTCTTT.

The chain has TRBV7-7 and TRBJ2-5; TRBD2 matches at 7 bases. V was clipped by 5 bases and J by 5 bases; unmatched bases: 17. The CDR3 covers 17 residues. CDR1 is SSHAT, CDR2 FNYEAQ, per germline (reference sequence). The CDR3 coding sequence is TGTGCCAGCAGCCCGACGGGTTGGCGGGAGTTTCAGGAGACCCAGTACTTC. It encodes CASSPTGWREFQETQYF.

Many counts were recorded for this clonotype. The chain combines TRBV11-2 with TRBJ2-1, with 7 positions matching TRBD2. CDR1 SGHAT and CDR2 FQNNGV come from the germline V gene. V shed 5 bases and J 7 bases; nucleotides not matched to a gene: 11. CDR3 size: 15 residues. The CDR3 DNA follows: TGTGCCAGCAGCCATCTCGGAGCGGGACCTAATGAGCAGTTCTTC. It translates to CASSHLGAGPNEQFF.

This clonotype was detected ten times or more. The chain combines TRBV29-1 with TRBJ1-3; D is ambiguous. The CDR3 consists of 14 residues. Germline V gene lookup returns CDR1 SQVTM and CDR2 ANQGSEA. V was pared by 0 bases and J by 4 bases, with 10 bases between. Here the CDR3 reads CSVEDPSAGNTIYF. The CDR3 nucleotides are TGCAGCGTTGAAGACCCCTCGGCAGGAAACACCATATATTTT. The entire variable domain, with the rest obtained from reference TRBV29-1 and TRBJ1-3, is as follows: SAVISQKPSRDICQRGTSLTIQCQVDSQVTMMFWYRQQPGQSLTLIATANQGSEATYESGFVIDKFPISRPNLTFSTLTVSNMSPEDSSIYLCSVEDPSAGNTIYFGEGSWLTVV.

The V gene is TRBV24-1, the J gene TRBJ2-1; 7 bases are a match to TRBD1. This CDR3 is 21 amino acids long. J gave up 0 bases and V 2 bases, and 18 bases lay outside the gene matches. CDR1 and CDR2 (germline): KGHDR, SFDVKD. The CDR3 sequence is CATSDSRPPTTGISSYNEQFF. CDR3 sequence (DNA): TGTGCCACCAGTGATTCCCGCCCTCCGACGACAGGGATTAGCTCCTACAATGAGCAGTTCTTC.

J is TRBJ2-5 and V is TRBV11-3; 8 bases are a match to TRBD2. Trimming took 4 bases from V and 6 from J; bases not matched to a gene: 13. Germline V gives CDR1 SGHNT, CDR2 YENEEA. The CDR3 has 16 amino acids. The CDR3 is CASSSGGSGSLKTQYF. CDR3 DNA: TGTGCCAGCAGCTCCGGGGGAAGCGGGAGCCTGAAGACCCAGTACTTC. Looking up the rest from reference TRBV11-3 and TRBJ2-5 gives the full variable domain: EAGVVQSPRYKIIEKKQPVAFWCNPISGHNTLYWYLQNLGQGPELLIRYENEEAVDDSQLPKDRFSAERLKGVDSTLKIQPAELGDSAVYLCASSSGGSGSLKTQYFGPGTRLLVL.

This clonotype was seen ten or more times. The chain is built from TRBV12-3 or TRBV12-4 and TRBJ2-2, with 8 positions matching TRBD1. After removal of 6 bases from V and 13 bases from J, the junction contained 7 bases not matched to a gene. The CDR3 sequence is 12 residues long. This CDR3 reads CASSFSDRGLFF. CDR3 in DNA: TGTGCCAGCAGCTTCAGCGACAGGGGGCTGTTTTTT.

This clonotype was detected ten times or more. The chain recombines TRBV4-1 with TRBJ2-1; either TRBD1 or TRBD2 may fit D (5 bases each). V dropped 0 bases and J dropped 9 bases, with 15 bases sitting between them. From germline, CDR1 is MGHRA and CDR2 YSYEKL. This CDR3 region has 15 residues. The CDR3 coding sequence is TGCGCCAGCAGCCAAGATCGTGGGACGACGGTTGAGCAGTTCTTC. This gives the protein CASSQDRGTTVEQFF.

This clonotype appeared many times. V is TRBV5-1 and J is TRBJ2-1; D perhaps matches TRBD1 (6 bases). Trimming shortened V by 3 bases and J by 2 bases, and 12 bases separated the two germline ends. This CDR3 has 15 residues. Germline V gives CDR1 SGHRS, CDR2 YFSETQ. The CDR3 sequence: CASSSGATTYNEQFF. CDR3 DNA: TGCGCCAGCAGCTCAGGGGCCACCACCTACAATGAGCAGTTCTTC.

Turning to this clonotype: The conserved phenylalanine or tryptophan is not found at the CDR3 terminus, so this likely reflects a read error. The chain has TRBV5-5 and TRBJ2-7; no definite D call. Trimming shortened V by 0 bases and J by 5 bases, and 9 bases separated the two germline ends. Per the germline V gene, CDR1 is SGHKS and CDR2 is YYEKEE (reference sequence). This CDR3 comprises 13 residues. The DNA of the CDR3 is TGTGCCAGCAGCTTGGGCCCGGAGAACGAGCAGTACCCA. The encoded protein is CASSLGPENEQYP.

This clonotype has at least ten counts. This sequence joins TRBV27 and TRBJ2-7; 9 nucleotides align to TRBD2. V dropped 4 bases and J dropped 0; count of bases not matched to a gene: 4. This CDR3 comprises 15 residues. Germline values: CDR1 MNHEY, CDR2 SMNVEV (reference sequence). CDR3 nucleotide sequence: TGTGCCAGCAGTTCTCTAGCGGGGAGCTCCTACGAGCAGTACTTC. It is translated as CASSSLAGSSYEQYF.

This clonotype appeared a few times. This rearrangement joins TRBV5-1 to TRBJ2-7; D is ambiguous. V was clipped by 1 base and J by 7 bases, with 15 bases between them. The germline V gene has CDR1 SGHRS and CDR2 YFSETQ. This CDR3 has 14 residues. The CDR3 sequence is CASSLSGNYEEQYF. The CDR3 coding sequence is TGCGCCAGCAGCTTGTCAGGTAACTACGAAGAGCAGTACTTC.

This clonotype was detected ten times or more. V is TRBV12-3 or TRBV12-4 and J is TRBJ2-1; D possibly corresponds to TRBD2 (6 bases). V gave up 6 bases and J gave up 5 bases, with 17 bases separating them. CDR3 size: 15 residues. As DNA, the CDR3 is TGTGCCAGCAGCCCGGGAATCGGGAGCGACAATGAGCAGTTCTTC. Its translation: CASSPGIGSDNEQFF.

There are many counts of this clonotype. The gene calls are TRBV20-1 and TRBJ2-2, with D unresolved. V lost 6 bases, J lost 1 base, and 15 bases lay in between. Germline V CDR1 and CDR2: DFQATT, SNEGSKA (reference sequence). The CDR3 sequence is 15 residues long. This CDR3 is CSATDASENTGELFF. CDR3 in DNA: TGCAGTGCCACGGACGCCTCAGAGAACACCGGGGAGCTGTTTTTT.

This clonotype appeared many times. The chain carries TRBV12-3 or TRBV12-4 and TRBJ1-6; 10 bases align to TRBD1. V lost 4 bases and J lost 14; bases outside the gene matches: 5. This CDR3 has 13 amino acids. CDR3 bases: TGTGCCAGCAGTTCCGGGACAGGGGATTCCCTCCACTTT. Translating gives CASSSGTGDSLHF.

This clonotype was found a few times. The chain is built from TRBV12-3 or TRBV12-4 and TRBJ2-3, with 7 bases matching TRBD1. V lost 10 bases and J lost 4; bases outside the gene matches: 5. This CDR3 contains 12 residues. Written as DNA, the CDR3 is TGTGCCACACACAGGGGCCCAGATACGCAGTATTTT. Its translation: CATHRGPDTQYF.

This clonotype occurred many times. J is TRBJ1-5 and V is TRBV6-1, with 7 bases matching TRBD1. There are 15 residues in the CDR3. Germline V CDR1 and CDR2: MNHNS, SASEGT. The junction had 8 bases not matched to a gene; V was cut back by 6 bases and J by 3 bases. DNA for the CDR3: TGTGCCAGCAGACCGACAGGGTCCGTCAATCAGCCCCAGCATTTT. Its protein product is CASRPTGSVNQPQHF.

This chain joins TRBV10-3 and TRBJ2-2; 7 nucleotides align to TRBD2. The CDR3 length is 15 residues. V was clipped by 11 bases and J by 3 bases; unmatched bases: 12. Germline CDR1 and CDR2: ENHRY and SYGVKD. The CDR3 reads CAATTGGSDTGELFF. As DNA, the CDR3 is TGTGCCGCCACTACCGGGGGGTCGGACACCGGGGAGCTGTTTTTT.

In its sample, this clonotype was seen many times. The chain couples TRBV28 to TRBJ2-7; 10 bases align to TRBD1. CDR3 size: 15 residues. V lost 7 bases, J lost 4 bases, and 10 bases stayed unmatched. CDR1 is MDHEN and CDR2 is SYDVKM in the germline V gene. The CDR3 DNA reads TGTGCCAGCATCAATGACAGGGGGCAAGGGTACGAGCAGTACTTC. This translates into CASINDRGQGYEQYF. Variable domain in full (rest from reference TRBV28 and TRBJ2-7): DVKVTQSSRYLVKRTGEKVFLECVQDMDHENMFWYRQDPGLGLRLIYFSYDVKMKEKGDIPEGYSVSREKKERFSLILESASTNQTSMYLCASINDRGQGYEQYFGPGTRLTVT.

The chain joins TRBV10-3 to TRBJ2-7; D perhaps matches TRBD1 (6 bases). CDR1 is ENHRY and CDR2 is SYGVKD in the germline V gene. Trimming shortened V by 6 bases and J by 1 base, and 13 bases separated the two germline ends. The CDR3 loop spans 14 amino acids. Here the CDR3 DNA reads TGTGCCATCAGAAGAGGGGGTGATTCCTACGAGCAGTACTTC. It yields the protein CAIRRGGDSYEQYF.

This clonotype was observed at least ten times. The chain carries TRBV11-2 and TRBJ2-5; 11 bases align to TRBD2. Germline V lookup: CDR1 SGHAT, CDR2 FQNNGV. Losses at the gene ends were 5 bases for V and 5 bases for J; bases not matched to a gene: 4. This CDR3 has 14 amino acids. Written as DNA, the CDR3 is TGTGCCAGCAGCCCCCGGACTAGCGGGGAGACCCAGTACTTC. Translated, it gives CASSPRTSGETQYF.

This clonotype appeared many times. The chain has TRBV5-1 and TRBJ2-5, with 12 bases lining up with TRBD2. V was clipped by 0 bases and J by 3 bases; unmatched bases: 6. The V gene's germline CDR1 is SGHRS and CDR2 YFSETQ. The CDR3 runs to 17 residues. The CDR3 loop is CASSLVLAGGPEETQYF. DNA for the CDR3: TGCGCCAGCAGCTTGGTTCTAGCGGGAGGGCCGGAAGAGACCCAGTACTTC.

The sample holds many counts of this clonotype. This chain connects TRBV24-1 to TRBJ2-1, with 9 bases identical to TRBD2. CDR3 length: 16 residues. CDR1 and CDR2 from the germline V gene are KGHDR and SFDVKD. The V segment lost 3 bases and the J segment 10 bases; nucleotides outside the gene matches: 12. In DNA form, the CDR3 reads TGTGCCACCAGTGATGTCTTCGCGGGAGGGCTGGAAGAGCAGTTCTTC. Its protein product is CATSDVFAGGLEEQFF.